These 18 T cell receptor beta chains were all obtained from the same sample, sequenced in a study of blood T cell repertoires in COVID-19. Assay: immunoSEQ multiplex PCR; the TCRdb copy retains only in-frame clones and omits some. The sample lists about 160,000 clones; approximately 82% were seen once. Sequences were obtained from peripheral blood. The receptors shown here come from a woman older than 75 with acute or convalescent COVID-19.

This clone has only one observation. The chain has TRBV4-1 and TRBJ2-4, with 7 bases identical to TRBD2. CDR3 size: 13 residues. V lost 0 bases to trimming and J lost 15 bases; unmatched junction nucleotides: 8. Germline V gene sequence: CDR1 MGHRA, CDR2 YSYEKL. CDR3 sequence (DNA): TGCGCCAGCAGCCAAGATCGCGGGGGAACAAGGTACTTC. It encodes CASSQDRGGTRYF.

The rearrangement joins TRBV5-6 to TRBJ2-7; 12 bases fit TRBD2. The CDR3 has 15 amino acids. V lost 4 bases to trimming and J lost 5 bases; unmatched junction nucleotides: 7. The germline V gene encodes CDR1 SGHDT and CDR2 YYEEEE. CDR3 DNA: TGTGCCAGCAGCGGAGGACTAGCGGGGCGAGACGAGCAGTACTTC. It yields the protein CASSGGLAGRDEQYF.

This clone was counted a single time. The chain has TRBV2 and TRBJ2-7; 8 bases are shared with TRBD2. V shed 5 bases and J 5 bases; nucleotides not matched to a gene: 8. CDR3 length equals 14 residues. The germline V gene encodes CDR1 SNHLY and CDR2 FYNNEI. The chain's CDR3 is CASSPAGVRNEQYF. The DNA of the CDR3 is TGTGCCAGCAGTCCAGCGGGAGTTAGAAACGAGCAGTACTTC. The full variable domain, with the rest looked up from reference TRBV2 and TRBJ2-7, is EPEVTQTPSHQVTQMGQEVILRCVPISNHLYFYWYRQILGQKVEFLVSFYNNEISEKSEIFDDQFSVERPDGSNFTLKIRSTKLEDSAMYFCASSPAGVRNEQYFGPGTRLTVT.

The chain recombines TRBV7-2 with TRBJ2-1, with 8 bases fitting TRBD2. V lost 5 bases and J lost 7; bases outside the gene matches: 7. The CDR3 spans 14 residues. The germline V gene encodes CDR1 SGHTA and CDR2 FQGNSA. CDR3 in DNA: TGTGCCAGCAGCCCCCGACTAGCGAGGAATGAGCAGTTCTTC. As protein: CASSPRLARNEQFF. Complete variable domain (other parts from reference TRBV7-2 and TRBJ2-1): GAGVSQSPSNKVTEKGKDVELRCDPISGHTALYWYRQSLGQGLEFLIYFQGNSAPDKSGLPSDRFSAERTGGSVSTLTIQRTQQEDSAVYLCASSPRLARNEQFFGPGTRLTVL.

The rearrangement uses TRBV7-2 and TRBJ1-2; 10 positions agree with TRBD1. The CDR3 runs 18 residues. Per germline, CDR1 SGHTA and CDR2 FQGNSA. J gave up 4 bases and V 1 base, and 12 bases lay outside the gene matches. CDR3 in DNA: TGTGCCAGCAGCTTAGACGCGGTGGGACAGGGGTTTCTCTATGGCTACACCTTC. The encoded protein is CASSLDAVGQGFLYGYTF.

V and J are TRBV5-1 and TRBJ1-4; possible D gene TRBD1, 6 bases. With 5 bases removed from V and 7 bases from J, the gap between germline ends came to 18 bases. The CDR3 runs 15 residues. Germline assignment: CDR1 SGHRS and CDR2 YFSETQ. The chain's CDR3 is CASSLQGFVSEKLFF. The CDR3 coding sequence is TGCGCCAGCAGTTTACAGGGCTTCGTGAGTGAAAAACTGTTTTTT.

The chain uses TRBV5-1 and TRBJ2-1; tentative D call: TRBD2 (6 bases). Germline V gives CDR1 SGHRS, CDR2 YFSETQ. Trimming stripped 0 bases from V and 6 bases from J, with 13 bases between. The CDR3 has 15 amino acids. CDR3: CASSLAGLAPNEQFF. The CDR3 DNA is TGCGCCAGCAGCTTGGCGGGACTGGCACCCAATGAGCAGTTCTTC.

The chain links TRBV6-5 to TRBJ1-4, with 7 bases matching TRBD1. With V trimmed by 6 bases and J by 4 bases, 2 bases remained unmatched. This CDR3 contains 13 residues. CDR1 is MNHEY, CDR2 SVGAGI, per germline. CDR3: CASRRDSNEKLFF. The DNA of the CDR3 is TGTGCCAGCAGGCGGGACAGTAATGAAAAACTGTTTTTT.

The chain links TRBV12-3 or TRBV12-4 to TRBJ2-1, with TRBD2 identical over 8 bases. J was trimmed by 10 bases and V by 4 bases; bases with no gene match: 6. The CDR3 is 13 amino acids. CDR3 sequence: CASSSGLAIEQFF. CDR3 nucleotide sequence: TGTGCCAGCAGTTCAGGACTAGCCATCGAGCAGTTCTTC.

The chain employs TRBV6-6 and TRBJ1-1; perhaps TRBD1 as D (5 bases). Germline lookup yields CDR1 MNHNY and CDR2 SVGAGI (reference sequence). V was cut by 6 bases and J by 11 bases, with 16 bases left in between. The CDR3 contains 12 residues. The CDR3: CASSSGTPGAFF. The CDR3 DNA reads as TGTGCCAGCAGCTCCGGGACTCCCGGGGCTTTCTTT.

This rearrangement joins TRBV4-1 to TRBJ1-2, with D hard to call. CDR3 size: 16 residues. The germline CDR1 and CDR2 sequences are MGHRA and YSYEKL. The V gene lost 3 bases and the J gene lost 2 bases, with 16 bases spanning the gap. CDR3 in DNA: TGCGCCAGCAGCCAGGTACAAGTTTCCTTCAACTATGGCTACACCTTC. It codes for CASSQVQVSFNYGYTF.

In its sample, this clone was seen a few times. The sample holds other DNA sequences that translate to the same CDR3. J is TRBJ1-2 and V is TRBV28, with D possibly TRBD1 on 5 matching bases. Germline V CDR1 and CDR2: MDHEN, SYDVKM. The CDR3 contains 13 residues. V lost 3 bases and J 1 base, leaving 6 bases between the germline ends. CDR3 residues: CASSFRGNYGYTF. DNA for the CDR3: TGTGCCAGCAGTTTTAGGGGTAACTATGGCTACACCTTC.

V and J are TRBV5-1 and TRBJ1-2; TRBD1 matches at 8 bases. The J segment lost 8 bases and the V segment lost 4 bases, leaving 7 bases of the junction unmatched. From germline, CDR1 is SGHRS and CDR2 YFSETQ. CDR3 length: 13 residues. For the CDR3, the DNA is TGCGCCAGCAGCGACCAGGGGGCGCGGGGCTACACCTTC. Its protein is CASSDQGARGYTF.

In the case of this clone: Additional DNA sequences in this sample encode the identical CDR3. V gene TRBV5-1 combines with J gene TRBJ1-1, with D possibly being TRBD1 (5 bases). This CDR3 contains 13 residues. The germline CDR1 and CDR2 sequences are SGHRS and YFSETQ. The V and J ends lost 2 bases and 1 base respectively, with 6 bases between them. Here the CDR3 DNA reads TGCGCCAGCAGCTTACAGGAGAACACTGAAGCTTTCTTT. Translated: CASSLQENTEAFF.

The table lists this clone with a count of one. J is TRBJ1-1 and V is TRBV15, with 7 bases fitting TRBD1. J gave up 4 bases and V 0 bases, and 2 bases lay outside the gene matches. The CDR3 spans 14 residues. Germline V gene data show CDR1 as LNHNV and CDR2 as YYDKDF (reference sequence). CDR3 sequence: CATSREGTVTEAFF. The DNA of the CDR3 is TGTGCCACCAGCAGAGAAGGGACAGTCACTGAAGCTTTCTTT.

The DNA of the CDR3 is TGTGCCAGCAGCCAAGGGACTATAAAATACGAGCAGTACTTC. This sequence encodes CASSQGTIKYEQYF. V gene TRBV14 combines with J gene TRBJ2-7, with D perhaps matching TRBD2 (6 bases). The CDR3 extends over 14 amino acids. V was pared by 1 base and J by 4 bases, with 11 bases between. CDR1 is SGHDN and CDR2 is FVKESK in the germline V gene.

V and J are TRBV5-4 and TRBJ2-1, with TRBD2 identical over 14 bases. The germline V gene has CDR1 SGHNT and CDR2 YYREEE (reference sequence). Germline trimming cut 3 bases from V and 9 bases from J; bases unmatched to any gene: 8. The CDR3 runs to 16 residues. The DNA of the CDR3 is TGTGCCAGCAGCTCGGGACTAGCGGGAGAAATGGGTGAGCAGTTCTTC. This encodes CASSSGLAGEMGEQFF.

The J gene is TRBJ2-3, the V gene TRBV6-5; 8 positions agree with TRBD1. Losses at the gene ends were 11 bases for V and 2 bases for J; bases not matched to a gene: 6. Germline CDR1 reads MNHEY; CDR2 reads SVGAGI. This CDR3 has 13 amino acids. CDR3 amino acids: CACRDRTTDTQYF. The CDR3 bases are TGTGCCTGCCGGGACAGGACCACAGATACGCAGTATTTT.